These T cell receptor beta chains were read from a single sample in a study of cytomegalovirus exposure and HLA in healthy donors. Clones were read by immunoSEQ multiplex PCR, and TCRdb kept only the in-frame ones, dropping some. The table has more than 80,000 clones, nearly 80% seen once; the top ten hold about 4%. What was sequenced was PBMCs. The receptors come from a woman between 35 and 50 years old in good health and CMV-seropositive. CDR3s include the opening cysteine and the closing phenylalanine or tryptophan. D genes are given only for firm matches. Clone size appears in some rows only: once, few, many, or a class for an expanded clone.

>TRBV7-2|TRBJ1-1|TRBD1|-
TGTGCCAGCAGCCCCTCATGGTGGGACAGGGGTGGGGCCACTGAAGCTTTCTTT
CASSPSWWDRGGATEAFF
>TRBV23-1|TRBJ2-7|-|-
TGCGCCAGCAGTCAATCTAACCTTAGGTTCTCTGCGGGCGAGGAGCAGTACTTC
CASSQSNLRFSAGEEQYF
>TRBV18|TRBJ1-1|-|-
TGTGCCAGCTCACCAGAGTTGAACACTGAAGCTTTCTTT
CASSPELNTEAFF
>TRBV7-7|TRBJ2-3|TRBD2|-
TGTGCTAGCAGCTGGACTAGCGGTGAGGGAGATACGCAGTATTTT
CASSWTSGEGDTQYF
>TRBV7-9|TRBJ2-6|-|-
TGTGCCAGCAGCTTACACCAGGGAACTGGGGCCAACGTCCTGACTTTC
CASSLHQGTGANVLTF
>TRBV28|TRBJ1-2|TRBD1|few
TGTGCCAGCAGGACAGGGTTTGGCGGCTACACCTTC
CASRTGFGGYTF
>TRBV7-9|TRBJ2-7|-|-
TGTTCCAGCGGTTATGAGCGAGTCGAGCAGTACTTC
CSSGYERVEQYF
>TRBV6-5|TRBJ2-7|-|-
TGTGCCAGCGGGAGGAGTGTCTACGAGCAGTACTTC
CASGRSVYEQYF
>TRBV6-1|TRBJ2-7|TRBD1|-
TGTGCCAGCAATTGGGGACAGGGGTTCTACGAGCAGTACTTC
CASNWGQGFYEQYF
>TRBV28|TRBJ2-5|TRBD2|-
TGTGCCAGCAGCAGGACTAGCGGGAGAAGGGAGACCCAGTACTTC
CASSRTSGRRETQYF
>TRBV28|TRBJ2-5|-|-
TGTGCCAGCCGTCCTGGGGGACCGCGGGACGAGACCCAGTACTTC
CASRPGGPRDETQYF
>TRBV29-1|TRBJ2-1|-|-
TGCAGCGTTGAAGATGAAGCGGGCCTCCTCACTGCCCAGTTCTTC
CSVEDEAGLLTAQFF
>TRBV6-9|TRBJ1-1|-|-
TGTGCCAGCAGTTCGCGTAAGGACAGACAGAACACTGAAGCTTTCTTT
CASSSRKDRQNTEAFF
>TRBV5-5|TRBJ2-1|TRBD2|-
TGTGCCAGCAGGAGTAGCGGGTTCTCCTACAATGAGCAGTTCTTC
CASRSSGFSYNEQFF